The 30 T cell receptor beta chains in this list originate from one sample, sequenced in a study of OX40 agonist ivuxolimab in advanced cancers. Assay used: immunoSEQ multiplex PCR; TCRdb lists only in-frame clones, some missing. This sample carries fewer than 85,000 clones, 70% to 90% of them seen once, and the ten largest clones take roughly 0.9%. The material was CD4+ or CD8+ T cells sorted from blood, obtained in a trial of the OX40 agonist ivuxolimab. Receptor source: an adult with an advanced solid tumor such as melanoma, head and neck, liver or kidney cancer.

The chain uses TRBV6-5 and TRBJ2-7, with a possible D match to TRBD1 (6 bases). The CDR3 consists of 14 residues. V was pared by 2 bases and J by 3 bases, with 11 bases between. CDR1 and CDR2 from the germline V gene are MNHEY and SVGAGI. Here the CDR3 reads CASSYDGQNYEQYF. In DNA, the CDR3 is TGTGCCAGCAGTTACGATGGACAGAACTACGAGCAGTACTTC.

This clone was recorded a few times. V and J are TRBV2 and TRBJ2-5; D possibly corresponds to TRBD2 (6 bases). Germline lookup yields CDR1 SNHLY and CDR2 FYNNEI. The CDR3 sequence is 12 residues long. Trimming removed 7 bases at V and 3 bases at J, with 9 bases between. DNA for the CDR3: TGTGCCAGCACCCCGGGGGAAGAGACCCAGTACTTC. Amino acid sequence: CASTPGEETQYF. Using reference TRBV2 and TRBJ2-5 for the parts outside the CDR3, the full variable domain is EPEVTQTPSHQVTQMGQEVILRCVPISNHLYFYWYRQILGQKVEFLVSFYNNEISEKSEIFDDQFSVERPDGSNFTLKIRSTKLEDSAMYFCASTPGEETQYFGPGTRLLVL.

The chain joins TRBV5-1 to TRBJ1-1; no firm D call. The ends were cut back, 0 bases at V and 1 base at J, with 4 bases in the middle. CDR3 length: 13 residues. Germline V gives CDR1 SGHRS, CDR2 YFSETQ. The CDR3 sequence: CASSLGANTEAFF. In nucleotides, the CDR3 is TGCGCCAGCAGCTTGGGAGCGAACACTGAAGCTTTCTTT.

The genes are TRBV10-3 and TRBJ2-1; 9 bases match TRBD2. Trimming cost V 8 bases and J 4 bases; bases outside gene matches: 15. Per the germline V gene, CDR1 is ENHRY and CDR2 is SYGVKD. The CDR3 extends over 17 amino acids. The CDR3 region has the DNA TGTGCCATCGGGGAGCGGGAGGAAGCAGGTTGGTACAATGAGCAGTTCTTC. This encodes CAIGEREEAGWYNEQFF.

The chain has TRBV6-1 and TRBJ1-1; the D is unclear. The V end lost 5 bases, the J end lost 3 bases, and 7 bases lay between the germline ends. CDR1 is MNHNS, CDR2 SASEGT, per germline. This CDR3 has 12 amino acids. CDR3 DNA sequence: TGTGCCAGCAGTTGGGTAGACACTGAAGCTTTCTTT. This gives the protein CASSWVDTEAFF.

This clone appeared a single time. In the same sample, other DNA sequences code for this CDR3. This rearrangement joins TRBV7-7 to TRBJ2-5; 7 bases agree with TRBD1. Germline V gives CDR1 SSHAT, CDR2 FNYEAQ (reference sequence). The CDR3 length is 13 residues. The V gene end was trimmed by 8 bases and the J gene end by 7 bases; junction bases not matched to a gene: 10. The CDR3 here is CASADRARGTQYF. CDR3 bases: TGTGCCAGCGCCGACAGGGCCAGGGGGACCCAGTACTTC.

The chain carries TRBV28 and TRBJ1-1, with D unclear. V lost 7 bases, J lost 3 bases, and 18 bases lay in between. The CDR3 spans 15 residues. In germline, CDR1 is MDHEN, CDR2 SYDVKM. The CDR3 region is CASTSPERRYTEAFF. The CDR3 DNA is TGTGCCAGCACATCCCCCGAAAGGCGTTACACTGAAGCTTTCTTT.

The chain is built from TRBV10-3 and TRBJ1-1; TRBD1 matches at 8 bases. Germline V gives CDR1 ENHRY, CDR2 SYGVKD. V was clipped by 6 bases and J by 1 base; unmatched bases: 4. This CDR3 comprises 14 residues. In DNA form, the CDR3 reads TGTGCCATCAGGACAGGGGCAGGGAACACTGAAGCTTTCTTT. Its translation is CAIRTGAGNTEAFF.

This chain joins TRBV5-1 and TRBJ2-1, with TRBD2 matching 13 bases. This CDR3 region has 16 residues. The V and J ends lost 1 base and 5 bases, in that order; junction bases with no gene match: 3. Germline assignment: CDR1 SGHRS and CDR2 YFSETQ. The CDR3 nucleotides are TGCGCCAGCAGCTTGAGGACTAGCGGGGGAAACAATGAGCAGTTCTTC. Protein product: CASSLRTSGGNNEQFF. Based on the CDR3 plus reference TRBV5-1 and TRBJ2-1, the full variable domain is KAGVTQTPRYLIKTRGQQVTLSCSPISGHRSVSWYQQTPGQGLQFLFEYFSETQRNKGNFPGRFSGRQFSNSRSEMNVSTLELGDSALYLCASSLRTSGGNNEQFFGPGTRLTVL.

The CDR3 loop reads CASSLEPQARTYGYTF. The CDR3 nucleotides read TGTGCCAGCAGCTTGGAACCACAGGCCCGGACGTATGGCTACACCTTC. The V call is TRBV5-8, the J call TRBJ1-2; D is possibly TRBD1 (5 bases). Per germline, CDR1 SGHTS and CDR2 YDEGEE. Trimming left V 0 bases short and J 5 bases short, with 17 bases between. The CDR3 is 16 residues long.

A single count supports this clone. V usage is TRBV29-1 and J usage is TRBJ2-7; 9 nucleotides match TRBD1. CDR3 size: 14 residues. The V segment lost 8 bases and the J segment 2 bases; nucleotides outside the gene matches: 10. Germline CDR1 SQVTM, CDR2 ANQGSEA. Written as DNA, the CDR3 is TGCAGCTCTCCCCCCGGGACAGGGCCCTACGAGCAGTACTTC. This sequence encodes CSSPPGTGPYEQYF.

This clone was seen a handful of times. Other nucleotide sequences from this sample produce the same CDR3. The CDR3 here is CASSRQGTEAFF. The CDR3 coding sequence is TGTGCCAGCAGCCGCCAGGGCACTGAAGCTTTCTTT. The rearrangement uses TRBV6-5 and TRBJ1-1; a weak D match, TRBD1 (5 bases). V lost 6 bases and J lost 4, with 9 bases in between. Germline CDR1 MNHEY, CDR2 SVGAGI. This CDR3 has 12 residues.

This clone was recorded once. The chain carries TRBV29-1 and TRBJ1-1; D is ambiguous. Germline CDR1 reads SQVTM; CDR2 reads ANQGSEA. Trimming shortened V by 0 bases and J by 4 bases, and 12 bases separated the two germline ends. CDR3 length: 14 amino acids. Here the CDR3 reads CSVEDRSRSTEAFF. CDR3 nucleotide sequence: TGCAGCGTTGAAGACAGGTCTCGGTCCACTGAAGCTTTCTTT.

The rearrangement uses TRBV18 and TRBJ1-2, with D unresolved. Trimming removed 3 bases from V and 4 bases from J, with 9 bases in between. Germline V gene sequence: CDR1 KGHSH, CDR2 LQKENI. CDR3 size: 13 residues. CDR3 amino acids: CASSPTDGYGYTF. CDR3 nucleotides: TGTGCCAGCTCACCTACGGACGGCTATGGCTACACCTTC.

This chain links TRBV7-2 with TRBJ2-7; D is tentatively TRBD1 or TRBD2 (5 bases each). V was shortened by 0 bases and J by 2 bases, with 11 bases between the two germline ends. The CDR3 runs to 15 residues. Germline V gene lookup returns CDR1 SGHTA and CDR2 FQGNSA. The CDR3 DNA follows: TGTGCCAGCAGCTTAGCTTTGGGACGGGCCTACGAGCAGTACTTC. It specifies CASSLALGRAYEQYF.

The DNA of the CDR3 is TGCGCCAGCAGCCTAGAGGGGGCTAGAACTAATGAAAAACTGTTTTTT. Translation gives CASSLEGARTNEKLFF. This chain links TRBV5-1 with TRBJ1-4; 7 positions match TRBD1. CDR1 and CDR2 from the germline V gene are SGHRS and YFSETQ. Trimming removed 4 bases from V and 1 base from J; junction bases left unmatched: 7. This CDR3 has 16 residues.

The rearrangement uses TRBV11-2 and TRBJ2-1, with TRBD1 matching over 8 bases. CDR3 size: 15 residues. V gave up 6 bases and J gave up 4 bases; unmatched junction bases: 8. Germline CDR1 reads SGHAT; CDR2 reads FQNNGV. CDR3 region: CASRGQGARYNEQFF. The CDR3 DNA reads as TGTGCCAGCAGGGGCCAGGGGGCCCGGTACAATGAGCAGTTCTTC.

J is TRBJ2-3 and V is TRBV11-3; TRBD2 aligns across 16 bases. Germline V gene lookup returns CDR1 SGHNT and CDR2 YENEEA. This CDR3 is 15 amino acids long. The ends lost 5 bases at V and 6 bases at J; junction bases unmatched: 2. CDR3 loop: CASSPGLAGGDTQYF. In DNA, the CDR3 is TGTGCCAGCAGCCCGGGACTAGCGGGGGGGGATACGCAGTATTTT.

This CDR3 reads CASSLVRTGGFTEAFF. The DNA of the CDR3 is TGCGCCAGCAGCTTGGTGAGGACAGGGGGATTCACTGAAGCTTTCTTT. The chain joins TRBV5-1 to TRBJ1-1, with 10 bases that match TRBD1. V lost 0 bases, J lost 4 bases, and 6 bases stayed unmatched. This CDR3 has 16 residues. From germline, CDR1 is SGHRS and CDR2 YFSETQ. The full variable domain, its missing parts supplied by reference TRBV5-1 and TRBJ1-1, is KAGVTQTPRYLIKTRGQQVTLSCSPISGHRSVSWYQQTPGQGLQFLFEYFSETQRNKGNFPGRFSGRQFSNSRSEMNVSTLELGDSALYLCASSLVRTGGFTEAFFGQGTRLTVV.

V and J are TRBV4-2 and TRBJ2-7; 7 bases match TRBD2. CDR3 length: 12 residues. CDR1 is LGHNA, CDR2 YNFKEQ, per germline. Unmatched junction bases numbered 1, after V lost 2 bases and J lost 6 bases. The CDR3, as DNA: TGTGCCAGCAGCCAATCGGGGGGCGAGCAGTACTTC. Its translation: CASSQSGGEQYF.

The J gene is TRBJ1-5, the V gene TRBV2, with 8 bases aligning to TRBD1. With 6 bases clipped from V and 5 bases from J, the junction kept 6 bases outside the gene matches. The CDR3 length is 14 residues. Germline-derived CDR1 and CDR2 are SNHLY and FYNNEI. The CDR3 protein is CASRDDRGDQPQHF. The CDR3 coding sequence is TGTGCCAGCAGAGACGACAGGGGCGATCAGCCCCAGCATTTT. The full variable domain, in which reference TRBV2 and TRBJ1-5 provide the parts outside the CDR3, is EPEVTQTPSHQVTQMGQEVILRCVPISNHLYFYWYRQILGQKVEFLVSFYNNEISEKSEIFDDQFSVERPDGSNFTLKIRSTKLEDSAMYFCASRDDRGDQPQHFGDGTRLSIL.

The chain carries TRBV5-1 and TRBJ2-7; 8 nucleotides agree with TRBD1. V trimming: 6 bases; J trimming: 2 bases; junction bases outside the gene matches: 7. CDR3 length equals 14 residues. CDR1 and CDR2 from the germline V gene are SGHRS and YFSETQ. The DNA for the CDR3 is TGCGCCAGCAAAGATGGGACAGGAGCCTACGAGCAGTACTTC. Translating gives CASKDGTGAYEQYF.

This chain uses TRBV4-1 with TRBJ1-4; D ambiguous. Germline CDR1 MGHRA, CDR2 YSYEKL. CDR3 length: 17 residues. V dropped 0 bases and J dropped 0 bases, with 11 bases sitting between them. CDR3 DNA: TGCGCCAGCAGCCAAGATAGTAGGGCACCAACTAATGAAAAACTGTTTTTT. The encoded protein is CASSQDSRAPTNEKLFF.

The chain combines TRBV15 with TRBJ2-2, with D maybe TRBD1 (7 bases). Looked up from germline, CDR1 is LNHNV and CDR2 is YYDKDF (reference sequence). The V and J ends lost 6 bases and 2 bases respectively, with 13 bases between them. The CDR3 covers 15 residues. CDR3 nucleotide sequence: TGTGCCACCAGGCGCGGGACAGACAACACCGGGGAGCTGTTTTTT. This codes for CATRRGTDNTGELFF.

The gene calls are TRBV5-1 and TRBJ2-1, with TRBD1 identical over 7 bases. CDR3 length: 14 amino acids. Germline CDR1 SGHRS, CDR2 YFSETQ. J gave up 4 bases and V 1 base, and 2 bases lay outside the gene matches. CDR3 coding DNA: TGCGCCAGCAGCTTGAGGGACAGTTACAATGAGCAGTTCTTC. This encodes CASSLRDSYNEQFF. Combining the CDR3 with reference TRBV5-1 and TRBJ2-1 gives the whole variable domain KAGVTQTPRYLIKTRGQQVTLSCSPISGHRSVSWYQQTPGQGLQFLFEYFSETQRNKGNFPGRFSGRQFSNSRSEMNVSTLELGDSALYLCASSLRDSYNEQFFGPGTRLTVL.

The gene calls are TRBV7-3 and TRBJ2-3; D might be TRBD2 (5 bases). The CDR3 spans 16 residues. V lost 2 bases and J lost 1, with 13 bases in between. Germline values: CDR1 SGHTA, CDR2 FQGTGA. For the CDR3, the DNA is TGTGCCAGCAGCTTAGATCGGGCGAGGGGCACAGATACGCAGTATTTT. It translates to CASSLDRARGTDTQYF.

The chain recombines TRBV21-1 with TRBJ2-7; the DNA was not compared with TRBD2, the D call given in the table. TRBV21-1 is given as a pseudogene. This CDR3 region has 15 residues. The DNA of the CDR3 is TGTGCCAGCAGCACGACTAGCGGGAAGGGATACGAGCAGTACTTC. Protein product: CASSTTSGKGYEQYF.

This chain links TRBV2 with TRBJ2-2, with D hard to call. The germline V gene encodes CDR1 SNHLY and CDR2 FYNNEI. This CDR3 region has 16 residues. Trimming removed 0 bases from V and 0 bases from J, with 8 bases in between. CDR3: CASSEASLPNTGELFF. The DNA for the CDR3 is TGTGCCAGCAGTGAAGCGTCTCTGCCGAACACCGGGGAGCTGTTTTTT.

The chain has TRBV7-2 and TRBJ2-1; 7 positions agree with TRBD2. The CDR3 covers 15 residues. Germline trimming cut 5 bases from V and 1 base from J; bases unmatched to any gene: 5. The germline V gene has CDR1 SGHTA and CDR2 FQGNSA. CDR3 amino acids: CASSPSGGSYNEQFF. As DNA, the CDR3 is TGTGCCAGCAGCCCTTCGGGGGGATCCTACAATGAGCAGTTCTTC.

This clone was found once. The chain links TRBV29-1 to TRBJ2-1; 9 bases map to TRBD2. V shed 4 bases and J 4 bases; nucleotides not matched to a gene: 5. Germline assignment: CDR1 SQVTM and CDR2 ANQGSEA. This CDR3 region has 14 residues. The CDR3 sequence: CSVASGNFYNEQFF. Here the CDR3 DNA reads TGCAGCGTTGCTAGCGGGAATTTTTACAATGAGCAGTTCTTC.